This T cell receptor (beta chain) derives from a study of shared clonotypes between healthy human individuals. Repertoires were generated with immunoSEQ multiplex PCR, while TCRdb's copy carries only in-frame clones and drops some. Here the sample spans some 1,600,000 clones, around 98% being singletons. The TCR sequence derives from a man younger than 40 in good health. Sequenced: naive CD4+ T cells sorted from blood. Subset indicated: CD45RA+ positively selected.

The CDR3 region is CASSQDPQASGRRQYF. Written as DNA, the CDR3 is TGCGCCAGCAGCCAAGATCCCCAGGCTAGCGGGAGACGGCAGTACTTC. The chain combines TRBV4-1 with TRBJ2-7, with 10 positions matching TRBD2. Trimming at V came to 0 bases and at J to 9 bases, leaving 11 bases not matched to a gene. CDR3 length equals 16 residues. Per the germline V gene, CDR1 is MGHRA and CDR2 is YSYEKL.